These 2 T cell receptor beta chains share one sample of origin, sequenced in a study of blood T cell repertoires in COVID-19. Generated by immunoSEQ multiplex PCR, the TCRdb table keeps only in-frame clones and is missing some. The sample includes about 230,000 clones, approximately 90% of them seen just once. Specimen: peripheral blood. The receptors originated from a woman younger than 35 who had recovered from COVID-19.

This chain uses TRBV2 with TRBJ1-2; 8 nucleotides match TRBD1. Germline values: CDR1 SNHLY, CDR2 FYNNEI. This CDR3 contains 15 residues. With V trimmed by 2 bases and J by 4 bases, 6 bases remained unmatched. The DNA for the CDR3 is TGTGCCAGCAGTGAATTGTCAGGGGGCGGCTATGGCTACACCTTC. Translation: CASSELSGGGYGYTF.

The CDR3 loop reads CASSGRVNTDTQYF. CDR3 nucleotide sequence: TGTGCCAGCAGTGGGCGGGTGAACACAGATACGCAGTATTTT. J is TRBJ2-3 and V is TRBV6-2 or TRBV6-3; D perhaps matches TRBD2 (5 bases). V gave up 5 bases and J gave up 2 bases, with 11 bases separating them. This CDR3 spans 14 amino acids. The V gene's germline CDR1 is MNHEY and CDR2 SVGEGT.